Shown below are 22 T cell receptor beta chains from a single sample sequenced in a study of blood T cells in healthy people across ages. Through a sample-barcoded 5' primer and a J-beta primer mix, a second PCR was run for roughly 7 to 11 cycles. MiXCR, run by TCRdb on the 5' RACE reads, gives a single entry per CDR3 protein. This sample yields roughly 800,000 distinct CDR3 sequences, of which roughly 53% are seen a single time; approximately 40% belongs to the top ten. Source material: blood. The receptors originated from an elderly man in good health.

The chain is built from TRBV5-1 and TRBJ2-7, with a weak D call TRBD1 (10 bases). Germline assignment: CDR1 SGHRS and CDR2 YFSETQ. The CDR3 loop spans 19 amino acids. The V end was cut by 4 bases, the J end by 7 bases, with 33 bases between. The CDR3 region has the DNA TGCGCCAGCAGCCCCTCCCGGGACAGGGGACGAGCGGGAGGTAGGGAGCAGTACTTC. It is translated as CASSPSRDRGRAGGREQYF.

The J gene is TRBJ1-4, the V gene TRBV11-1; D call uncertain. The CDR3 runs 16 residues. The germline gives CDR1 SGHAT, CDR2 FQDESV (reference sequence). The germline V and J ends were trimmed by 2 bases and 0 bases, with 10 bases remaining between them. CDR3 DNA: TGTGCCAGCAGCTTAACCATGGCGGCAACTAATGAAAAACTGTTTTTT. This gives the protein CASSLTMAATNEKLFF.

The chain combines TRBV7-2 with TRBJ2-1; 9 nucleotides align to TRBD2. Losses at the gene ends were 2 bases for V and 1 base for J; bases not matched to a gene: 9. Germline-derived CDR1 and CDR2 are SGHTA and FQGNSA. The CDR3 runs to 18 residues. DNA of the CDR3: TGTGCCAGCAGCTTAAGGGCGGGAGGGGGTGCGTCCTACAATGAGCAGTTCTTC. It encodes CASSLRAGGGASYNEQFF.

The chain recombines TRBV29-1 with TRBJ1-2, with TRBD1 identical over 9 bases. CDR3 size: 16 residues. Germline V lookup: CDR1 SQVTM, CDR2 ANQGSEA. The V and J ends lost 4 bases and 6 bases, in that order; junction bases with no gene match: 15. In DNA form, the CDR3 reads TGCAGCGTTGGCCCGGGACAGGGAAATCGGTGGGATGGCTACACCTTC. Its protein product is CSVGPGQGNRWDGYTF.

This clonotype was detected only once. V is TRBV12-3 or TRBV12-4 and J is TRBJ2-5, with 12 positions matching TRBD2. The CDR3 contains 18 residues. V lost 1 base and J lost 5; bases outside the gene matches: 11. The DNA for the CDR3 is TGTGCCAGCAGTTTAGTACTAGCGGGAGGACCCCCGAAGGAGACCCAGTACTTC. It yields the protein CASSLVLAGGPPKETQYF.

This clonotype was detected a few times. V is TRBV5-1 and J is TRBJ2-5; D unclear. Germline values: CDR1 SGHRS, CDR2 YFSETQ. This CDR3 has 15 amino acids. V was cut by 0 bases and J by 5 bases, with 14 bases left in between. The CDR3 bases are TGCGCCAGCAGCTTGGTTGCCGGCTTAGAGGAGACCCAGTACTTC. Residues: CASSLVAGLEETQYF.

This clonotype has a handful of counts. The V call is TRBV29-1, the J call TRBJ2-1; D gene uncertain. This CDR3 is built from 12 residues. The germline gives CDR1 SQVTM, CDR2 ANQGSEA. The V gene lost 6 bases and the J gene lost 5 bases, with 11 bases spanning the gap. CDR3 bases: TGCAGCGTGGCCAGATTCGACAATGAGCAGTTCTTC. Protein sequence: CSVARFDNEQFF.

The chain uses TRBV9 and TRBJ1-4; a weak D match, TRBD1 (6 bases). The CDR3 has 14 residues. With 0 bases removed from V and 11 bases from J, the gap between germline ends came to 14 bases. Per the germline V gene, CDR1 is SGDLS and CDR2 is YYNGEE. CDR3 bases: TGTGCCAGCAGCGTAGTCTCAGGGGTAGGGAAACTGTTTTTT. It encodes CASSVVSGVGKLFF.

On this clonotype itself: A single base separates this from a much larger clone, so it may be a read error. The chain joins TRBV18 to TRBJ2-7; 14 nucleotides agree with TRBD2. The CDR3 loop spans 15 amino acids. Germline trimming cut 4 bases from V and 7 bases from J; bases unmatched to any gene: 6. In germline, CDR1 is KGHSH, CDR2 LQKENI. The CDR3 is CASSRGLAGATEQYF. CDR3 nucleotides: TGTGCCAGCTCACGGGGACTAGCGGGAGCGACTGAGCAGTACTTC.

V gene TRBV24-1 combines with J gene TRBJ2-1; either TRBD1 or TRBD2 may supply D (6 bases each). The germline V and J ends were trimmed by 3 bases and 10 bases, with 21 bases remaining between them. This CDR3 is built from 16 residues. Germline CDR1 KGHDR, CDR2 SFDVKD. CDR3 sequence (DNA): TGTGCCACCAGTGATCCACGGAGGGACATCGAGGGCGAGCAGTTCTTC. Translating gives CATSDPRRDIEGEQFF.

This clonotype came up a few times. This chain links TRBV29-1 with TRBJ2-7, with 10 bases that match TRBD1. The CDR3 runs to 14 residues. V dropped 6 bases and J dropped 4; count of bases not matched to a gene: 9. The germline gives CDR1 SQVTM, CDR2 ANQGSEA. CDR3 amino acids: CSVQLTGGAYEQYF. The CDR3 nucleotides are TGCAGCGTCCAACTGACAGGGGGCGCTTACGAGCAGTACTTC.

V is TRBV2 and J is TRBJ1-2; TRBD1 matches at 7 bases. The CDR3 contains 13 residues. Losses at the gene ends were 6 bases for V and 8 bases for J; bases not matched to a gene: 9. Germline V gives CDR1 SNHLY, CDR2 FYNNEI. DNA of the CDR3: TGTGCCAGCAGACCCGGGACAGAGGGAGGCTACACCTTC. It codes for CASRPGTEGGYTF.

V usage is TRBV10-3 and J usage is TRBJ2-4, with 9 bases identical to TRBD1. The last part of the DNA fits TRBJ2-7 better; the J call may be wrong. Germline V gene sequence: CDR1 ENHRY, CDR2 SYGVKD. The CDR3 spans 14 residues. The CDR3 protein is CAISEPGQGYEQYF. In nucleotides, the CDR3 is TGTGCCATCAGTGAGCCGGGACAGGGTTACGAGCAGTACTTC.

V is TRBV27 and J is TRBJ2-5, with TRBD2 as a possible D gene (6 bases). In germline, CDR1 is MNHEY, CDR2 SMNVEV (reference sequence). Trimming pared 3 bases from V and 7 bases from J, leaving 15 bases between. This CDR3 has 14 amino acids. CDR3 sequence reads: CASSFRPDGGTQYF. The DNA for the CDR3 is TGTGCCAGCAGTTTTCGGCCTGACGGGGGGACCCAGTACTTC.

This chain joins TRBV28 and TRBJ2-3, with 11 bases identical to TRBD2. The germline V gene encodes CDR1 MDHEN and CDR2 SYDVKM. Trimming removed 4 bases from V and 2 bases from J; junction bases left unmatched: 8. This CDR3 is 17 amino acids long. Here the CDR3 DNA reads TGTGCCAGCAGTTATCCGGGACTAGCGGTAAACACAGATACGCAGTATTTT. Residues: CASSYPGLAVNTDTQYF.

This clonotype showed up many times. The V gene is TRBV9, the J gene TRBJ2-4; 7 bases are shared with TRBD1. The V and J ends lost 4 bases and 5 bases, in that order; junction bases with no gene match: 6. Germline V gene sequence: CDR1 SGDLS, CDR2 YYNGEE. The CDR3 spans 14 residues. The CDR3 nucleotides read TGTGCCAGCAGCCCCTCTACAGGGGAAAACATTCAGTACTTC. Its protein product is CASSPSTGENIQYF.

This clonotype has more than one count but fewer than ten. The V call is TRBV15, the J call TRBJ2-7; D not resolved. This CDR3 is built from 13 residues. Germline values: CDR1 LNHNV, CDR2 YYDKDF (reference sequence). The germline V and J ends were trimmed by 0 bases and 10 bases, with 13 bases remaining between them. The CDR3 spells CATSRDLLGSQYF. CDR3 DNA sequence: TGTGCCACCAGCAGAGACCTCTTAGGTAGCCAGTACTTC.

For this clonotype: At one boundary the junction diverges from the germline segment, which might be a read error. The gene calls are TRBV10-2 and TRBJ2-7; tentative D call: TRBD2 (6 bases). The end of the DNA is better explained by TRBJ2-5, so the J call may be wrong. The CDR3 has 14 residues. The germline V gene has CDR1 WSHSY and CDR2 SAAADI. The CDR3 coding sequence is TGCGCCAGCATTGAGGAGGGGATTAGGGAGACCCAGTACTTC. This gives the protein CASIEEGIRETQYF.

This clonotype has only a few counts. The V call is TRBV5-1, the J call TRBJ2-1; 11 positions agree with TRBD2. This CDR3 contains 18 residues. V was clipped by 0 bases and J by 4 bases; unmatched bases: 9. Germline V gives CDR1 SGHRS, CDR2 YFSETQ. The CDR3 DNA follows: TGCGCCAGCAGCTTGGCCGTACTAGCGGGAGATCAGTACAATGAGCAGTTCTTC. Translating gives CASSLAVLAGDQYNEQFF.

This rearrangement joins TRBV5-1 to TRBJ2-1; maybe TRBD2 (5 bases). CDR3 size: 19 residues. V was cut by 7 bases and J by 0 bases, with 26 bases left in between. Germline loops: CDR1 SGHRS, CDR2 YFSETQ. The CDR3 DNA is TGCGCCAGCTGTCATCCTTCAGAGGGCACTGAAACCTCCTACAATGAGCAGTTCTTC. It is translated as CASCHPSEGTETSYNEQFF.

The V and J genes are TRBV6-2 or TRBV6-3 and TRBJ2-2; D is undetermined. The CDR3 totals 17 residues. V lost 2 bases and J lost 0, with 13 bases in between. Germline CDR1 reads MNHEY; CDR2 reads SVGEGT. The CDR3 nucleotides read TGTGCCAGCAGTTACCCTGTAGGACGGTCGAACACCGGGGAGCTGTTTTTT. Translated, it gives CASSYPVGRSNTGELFF.

In this sample, this clonotype turned up a few times. V gene TRBV11-2 combines with J gene TRBJ2-5; possible D gene TRBD1, 5 bases. The CDR3 has 16 residues. V shed 0 bases and J shed 1 base, with 12 bases lying between them. Germline assignment: CDR1 SGHAT and CDR2 FQNNGV. The CDR3 nucleotides read TGTGCCAGCAGCTTAGAATGGGGCCCAGGCCAAGAGACCCAGTACTTC. As protein: CASSLEWGPGQETQYF.